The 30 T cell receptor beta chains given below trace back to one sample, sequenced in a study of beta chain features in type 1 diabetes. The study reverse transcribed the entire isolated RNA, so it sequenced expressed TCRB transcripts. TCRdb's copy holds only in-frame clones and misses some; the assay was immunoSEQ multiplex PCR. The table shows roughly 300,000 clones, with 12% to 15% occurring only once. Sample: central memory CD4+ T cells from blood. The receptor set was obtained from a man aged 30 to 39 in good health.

CDR3 amino acids: CASSQVGRVEDTQYF. CDR3 in DNA: TGCGCCAGCAGCCAAGTGGGACGGGTGGAGGATACGCAGTATTTT. The rearrangement links TRBV4-1 to TRBJ2-3; D assignment may be TRBD1 or TRBD2 (5 bases each). Trimming left V 1 base short and J 6 bases short, with 14 bases between. The germline V gene has CDR1 MGHRA and CDR2 YSYEKL. The CDR3 totals 15 residues.

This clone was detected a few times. DNA of the CDR3: TGTGCCAGCAGCACCAGCGGGATAATTACAGATACGCAGTATTTT. Translation gives CASSTSGIITDTQYF. V gene TRBV7-2 combines with J gene TRBJ2-3; 7 bases fit TRBD2. Germline assignment: CDR1 SGHTA and CDR2 FQGNSA. V lost 5 bases, J lost 3 bases, and 8 bases stayed unmatched. This CDR3 comprises 15 residues.

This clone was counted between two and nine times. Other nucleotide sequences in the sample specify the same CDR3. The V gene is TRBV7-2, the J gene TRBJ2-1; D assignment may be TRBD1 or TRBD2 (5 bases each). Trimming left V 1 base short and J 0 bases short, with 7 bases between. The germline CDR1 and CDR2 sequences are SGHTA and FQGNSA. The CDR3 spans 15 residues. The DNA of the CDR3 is TGTGCCAGCAGCTTAGAGGGGAGCTCCTACAATGAGCAGTTCTTC. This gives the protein CASSLEGSSYNEQFF.

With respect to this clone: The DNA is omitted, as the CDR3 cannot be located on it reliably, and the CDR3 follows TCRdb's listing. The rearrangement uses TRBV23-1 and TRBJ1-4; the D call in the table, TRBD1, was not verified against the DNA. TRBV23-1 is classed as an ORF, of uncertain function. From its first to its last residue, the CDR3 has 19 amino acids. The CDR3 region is CASKGPGQQYIQLMKNCFF.

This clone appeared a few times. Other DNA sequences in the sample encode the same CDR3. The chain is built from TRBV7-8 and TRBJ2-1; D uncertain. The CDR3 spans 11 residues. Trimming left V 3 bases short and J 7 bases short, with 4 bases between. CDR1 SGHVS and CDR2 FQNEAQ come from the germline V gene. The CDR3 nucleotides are TGTGCCAGCAGCTTTAGGAATGAGCAGTTCTTC. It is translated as CASSFRNEQFF.

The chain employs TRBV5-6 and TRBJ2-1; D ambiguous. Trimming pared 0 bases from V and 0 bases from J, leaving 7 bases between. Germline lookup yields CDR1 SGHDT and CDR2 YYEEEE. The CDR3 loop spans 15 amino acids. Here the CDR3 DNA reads TGTGCCAGCAGCTTGGACGCCAGCTCCTACAATGAGCAGTTCTTC. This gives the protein CASSLDASSYNEQFF. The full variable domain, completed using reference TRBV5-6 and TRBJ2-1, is DAGVTQSPTHLIKTRGQQVTLRCSPKSGHDTVSWYQQALGQGPQFIFQYYEEEERQRGNFPDRFSGHQFPNYSSELNVNALLLGDSALYLCASSLDASSYNEQFFGPGTRLTVL.

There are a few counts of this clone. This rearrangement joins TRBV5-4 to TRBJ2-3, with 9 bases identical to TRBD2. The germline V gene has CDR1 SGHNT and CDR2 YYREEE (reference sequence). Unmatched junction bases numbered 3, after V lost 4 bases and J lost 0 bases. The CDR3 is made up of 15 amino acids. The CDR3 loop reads CASSRGGVSTDTQYF. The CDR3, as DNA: TGTGCCAGCAGCCGCGGGGGGGTAAGCACAGATACGCAGTATTTT.

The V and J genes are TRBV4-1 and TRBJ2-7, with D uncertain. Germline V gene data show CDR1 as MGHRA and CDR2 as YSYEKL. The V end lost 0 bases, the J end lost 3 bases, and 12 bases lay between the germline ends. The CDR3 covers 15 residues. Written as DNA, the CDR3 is TGCGCCAGCAGCCAAGAAAACGGGCGCTTCTACGAGCAGTACTTC. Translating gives CASSQENGRFYEQYF.

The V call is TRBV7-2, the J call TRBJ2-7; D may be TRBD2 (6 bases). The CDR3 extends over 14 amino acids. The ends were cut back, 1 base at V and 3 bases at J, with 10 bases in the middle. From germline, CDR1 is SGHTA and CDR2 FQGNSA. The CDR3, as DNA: TGTGCCAGCAGCTTAGGGAGGGCCTACTACGAGCAGTACGTC. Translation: CASSLGRAYYEQYV.

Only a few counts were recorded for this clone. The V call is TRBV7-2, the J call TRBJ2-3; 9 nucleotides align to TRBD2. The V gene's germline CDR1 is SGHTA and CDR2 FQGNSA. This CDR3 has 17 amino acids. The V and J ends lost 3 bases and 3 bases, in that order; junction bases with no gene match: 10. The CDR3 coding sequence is TGTGCCAGCAGCTTGAGAATCGCGGGAGGGCCGACAGATACGCAGTATTTT. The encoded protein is CASSLRIAGGPTDTQYF.

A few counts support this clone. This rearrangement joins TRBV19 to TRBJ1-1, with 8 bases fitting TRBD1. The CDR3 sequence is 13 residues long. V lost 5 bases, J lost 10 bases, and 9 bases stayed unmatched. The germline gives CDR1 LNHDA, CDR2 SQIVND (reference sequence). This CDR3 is CASSPDRVGGAFF. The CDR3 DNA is TGTGCCAGTAGTCCGGACAGGGTAGGGGGAGCTTTCTTT.

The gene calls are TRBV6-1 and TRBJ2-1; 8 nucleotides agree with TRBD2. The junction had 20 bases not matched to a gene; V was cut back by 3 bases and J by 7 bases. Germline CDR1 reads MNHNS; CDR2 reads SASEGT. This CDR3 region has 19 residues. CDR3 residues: CASSEINSWDGRVRNEQFF. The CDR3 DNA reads TGTGCCAGCAGTGAGATAAACAGCTGGGACGGGAGGGTGAGAAATGAGCAGTTCTTC.

CDR3 region: CASSLMMSTDTQYF. CDR3 DNA sequence: TGTGCCAGCAGTTTGATGATGAGCACAGATACGCAGTATTTT. V and J are TRBV6-5 and TRBJ2-3; no clear D. The V end was cut by 4 bases, the J end by 0 bases, with 8 bases between. Germline CDR1 and CDR2: MNHEY and SVGAGI. The CDR3 is 14 residues long.

The CDR3 loop reads CASSLGFDEKLFF. For the CDR3, the DNA is TGTGCCAGCAGCTTAGGGTTTGATGAAAAACTGTTTTTT. V usage is TRBV13 and J usage is TRBJ1-4; D gene unclear. The germline V gene encodes CDR1 PRHDT and CDR2 FYEKMQ (reference sequence). There are 13 residues in the CDR3. The V end was cut by 0 bases, the J end by 6 bases, with 5 bases between.

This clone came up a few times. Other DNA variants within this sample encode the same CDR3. Written as DNA, the CDR3 is TGTGCCAGCAGCTTAGCGGGAGACAGTACAGATACGCAGTATTTT. This sequence encodes CASSLAGDSTDTQYF. The rearrangement joins TRBV7-2 to TRBJ2-3, with D possibly being TRBD1 or TRBD2 (5 bases each). In germline, CDR1 is SGHTA, CDR2 FQGNSA. The germline V and J ends were trimmed by 0 bases and 3 bases, with 10 bases remaining between them. The length of the CDR3 is 15 residues.

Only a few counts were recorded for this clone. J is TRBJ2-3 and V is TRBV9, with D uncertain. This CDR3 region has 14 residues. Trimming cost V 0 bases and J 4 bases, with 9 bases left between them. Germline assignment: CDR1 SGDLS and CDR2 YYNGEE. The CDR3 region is CASSVEGSSDTQYF. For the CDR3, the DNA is TGTGCCAGCAGCGTAGAGGGAAGTTCAGATACGCAGTATTTT. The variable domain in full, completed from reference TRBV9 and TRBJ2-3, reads DSGVTQTPKHLITATGQRVTLRCSPRSGDLSVYWYQQSLDQGLQFLIQYYNGEERAKGNILERFSAQQFPDLHSELNLSSLELGDSALYFCASSVEGSSDTQYFGPGTRLTVL.

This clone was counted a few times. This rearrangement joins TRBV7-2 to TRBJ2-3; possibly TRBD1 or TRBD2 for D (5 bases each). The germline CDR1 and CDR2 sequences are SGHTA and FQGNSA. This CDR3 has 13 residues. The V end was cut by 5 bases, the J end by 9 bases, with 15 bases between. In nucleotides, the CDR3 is TGTGCCAGCAGCACACAAACAGGCGGGACGCAGTATTTT. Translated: CASSTQTGGTQYF.

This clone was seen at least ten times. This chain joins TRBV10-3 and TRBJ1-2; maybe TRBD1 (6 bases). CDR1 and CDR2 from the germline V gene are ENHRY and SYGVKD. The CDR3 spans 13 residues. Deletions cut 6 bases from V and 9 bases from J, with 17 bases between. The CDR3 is CAISAGQMGSYTF. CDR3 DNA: TGTGCCATCAGCGCAGGACAGATGGGGAGCTACACCTTC.

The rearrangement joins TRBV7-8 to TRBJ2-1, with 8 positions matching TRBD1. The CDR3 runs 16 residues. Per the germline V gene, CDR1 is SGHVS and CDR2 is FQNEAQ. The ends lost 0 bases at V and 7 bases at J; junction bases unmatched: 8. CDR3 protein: CASSLAGGRGRNEQFF. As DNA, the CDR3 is TGTGCCAGCAGCTTAGCAGGTGGCAGGGGGCGAAATGAGCAGTTCTTC.

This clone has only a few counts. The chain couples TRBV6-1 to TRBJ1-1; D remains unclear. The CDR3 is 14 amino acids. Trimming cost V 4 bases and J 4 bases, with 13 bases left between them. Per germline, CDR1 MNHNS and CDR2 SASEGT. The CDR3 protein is CASSVLLHGTEAFF. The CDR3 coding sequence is TGTGCCAGCAGTGTCCTACTCCACGGCACTGAAGCTTTCTTT.

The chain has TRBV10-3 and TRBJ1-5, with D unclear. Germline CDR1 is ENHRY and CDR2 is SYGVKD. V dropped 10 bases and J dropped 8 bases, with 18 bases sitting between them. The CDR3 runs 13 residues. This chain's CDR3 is CASSSQLRKPQHF. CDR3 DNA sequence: TGTGCCAGCAGCTCCCAGTTGCGGAAGCCCCAGCATTTT.

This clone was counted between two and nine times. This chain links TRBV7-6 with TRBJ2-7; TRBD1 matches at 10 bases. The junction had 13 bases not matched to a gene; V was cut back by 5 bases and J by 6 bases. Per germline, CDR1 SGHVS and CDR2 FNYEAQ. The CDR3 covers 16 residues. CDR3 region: CASSPQPGTGASEQYF. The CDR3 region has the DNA TGTGCCAGCAGCCCGCAGCCGGGGACAGGGGCCAGCGAGCAGTACTTC.

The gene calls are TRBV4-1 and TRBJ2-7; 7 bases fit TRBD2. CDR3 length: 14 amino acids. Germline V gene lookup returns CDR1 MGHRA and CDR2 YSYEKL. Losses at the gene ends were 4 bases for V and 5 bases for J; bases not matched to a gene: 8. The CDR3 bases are TGCGCCAGCAGCCGCGGGACTAACTTTAACGAGCAGTACTTC. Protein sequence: CASSRGTNFNEQYF.

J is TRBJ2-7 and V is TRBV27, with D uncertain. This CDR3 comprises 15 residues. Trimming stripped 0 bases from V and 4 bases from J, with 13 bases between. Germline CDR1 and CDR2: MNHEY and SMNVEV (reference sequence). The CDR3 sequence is CASSLSPRSGYEQYF. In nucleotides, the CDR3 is TGTGCCAGCAGTTTATCCCCCCGATCTGGGTACGAGCAGTACTTC.

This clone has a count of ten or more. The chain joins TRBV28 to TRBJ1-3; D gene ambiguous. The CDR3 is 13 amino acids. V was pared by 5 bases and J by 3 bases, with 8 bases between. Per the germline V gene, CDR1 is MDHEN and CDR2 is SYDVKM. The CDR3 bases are TGTGCCAGCAGTCTCCTTAATGGAAACACCATATATTTT. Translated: CASSLLNGNTIYF.

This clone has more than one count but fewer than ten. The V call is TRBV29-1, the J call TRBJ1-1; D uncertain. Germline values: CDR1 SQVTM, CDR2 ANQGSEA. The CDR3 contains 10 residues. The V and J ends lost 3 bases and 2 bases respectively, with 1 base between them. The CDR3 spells CSVDNTEAFF. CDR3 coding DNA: TGCAGCGTTGATAACACTGAAGCTTTCTTT.

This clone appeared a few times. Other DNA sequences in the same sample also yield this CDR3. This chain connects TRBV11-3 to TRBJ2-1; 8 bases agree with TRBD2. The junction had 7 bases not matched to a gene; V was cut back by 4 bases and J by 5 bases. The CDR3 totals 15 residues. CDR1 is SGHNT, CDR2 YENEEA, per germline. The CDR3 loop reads CASSSPGLGDNEQFF. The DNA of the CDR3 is TGTGCCAGCAGCTCTCCGGGACTAGGGGACAATGAGCAGTTCTTC.

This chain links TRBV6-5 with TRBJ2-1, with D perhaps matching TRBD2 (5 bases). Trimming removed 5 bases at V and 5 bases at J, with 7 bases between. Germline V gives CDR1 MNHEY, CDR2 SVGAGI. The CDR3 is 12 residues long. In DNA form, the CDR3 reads TGTGCCAGCAGTCGACTAAACAATGAGCAGTTCTTC. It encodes CASSRLNNEQFF.

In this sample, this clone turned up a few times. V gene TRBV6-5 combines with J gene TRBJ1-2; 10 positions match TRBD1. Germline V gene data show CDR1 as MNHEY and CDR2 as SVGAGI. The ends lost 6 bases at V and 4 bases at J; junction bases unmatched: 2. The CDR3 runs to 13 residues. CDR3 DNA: TGTGCCAGCAGCGGGACAGGGGCCTATGGCTACACCTTC. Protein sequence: CASSGTGAYGYTF.

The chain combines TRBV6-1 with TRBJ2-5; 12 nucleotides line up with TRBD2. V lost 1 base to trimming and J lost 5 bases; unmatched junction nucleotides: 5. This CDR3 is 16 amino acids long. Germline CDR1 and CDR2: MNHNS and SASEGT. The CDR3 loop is CASSEVLAGGMETQYF. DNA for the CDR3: TGTGCCAGCAGTGAAGTGCTAGCGGGGGGGATGGAGACCCAGTACTTC.